Below are 12 T cell receptor beta chains sequenced from a single sample in a study of cytomegalovirus exposure and HLA in healthy donors. PCR employed 60 Vbeta and 13 Jbeta primers. Some clones are missing from TCRdb's copy, which holds only in-frame ones; the method was immunoSEQ multiplex PCR. The sample yields 160,000 or so clones, around 80% seen once. Input material: PBMCs. The receptors were sampled from a female donor in good health and CMV-seronegative.

Only a few counts were recorded for this clone. The chain is built from TRBV9 and TRBJ2-2; 7 nucleotides line up with TRBD1. This CDR3 contains 15 residues. Germline CDR1 is SGDLS and CDR2 is YYNGEE. V shed 2 bases, J shed 3 bases, and the junction held 4 bases outside the gene matches. The CDR3 DNA reads as TGTGCCAGCAGCGTCAACACAGGGGACACCGGGGAGCTGTTTTTT. Amino acid sequence: CASSVNTGDTGELFF.

The chain recombines TRBV19 with TRBJ1-1; the D gene is possibly TRBD1 (6 bases). This CDR3 has 14 amino acids. Per the germline V gene, CDR1 is LNHDA and CDR2 is SQIVND (reference sequence). V lost 7 bases, J lost 4 bases, and 16 bases lay in between. For the CDR3, the DNA is TGTGCCAGTACAGGTAGGGGGAGGGTCACTGAAGCTTTCTTT. Protein sequence: CASTGRGRVTEAFF.

The J gene is TRBJ1-1, the V gene TRBV25-1, with 8 positions matching TRBD1. Per germline, CDR1 MGHDK and CDR2 SYGVNS. CDR3 length equals 15 residues. Trimming took 5 bases from V and 3 from J; bases not matched to a gene: 8. The CDR3 DNA follows: TGTGCCAGCAGTCCAAACGACAGGGGCCACACTGAAGCTTTCTTT. Residues: CASSPNDRGHTEAFF.

This chain joins TRBV28 and TRBJ2-5; tentative D call: TRBD2 (6 bases). Trimming pared 5 bases from V and 3 bases from J, leaving 16 bases between. The CDR3 consists of 15 residues. CDR1 and CDR2 (germline): MDHEN, SYDVKM. The CDR3 is CASSRLRESEETQYF. The CDR3 bases are TGTGCCAGCAGTCGCCTACGGGAGTCAGAAGAGACCCAGTACTTC.

This sequence joins TRBV14 and TRBJ2-6; 8 bases are shared with TRBD2. The CDR3 extends over 20 amino acids. Unmatched junction bases numbered 11, after V lost 1 base and J lost 0 bases. Per germline, CDR1 SGHDN and CDR2 FVKESK. In DNA, the CDR3 is TGTGCCAGCAGCCAAGTCCGGGGGGGACACCCTTTCTCTGGGGCCAACGTCCTGACTTTC. This sequence encodes CASSQVRGGHPFSGANVLTF.

This chain joins TRBV27 and TRBJ2-5, with 8 bases identical to TRBD1. With V trimmed by 4 bases and J by 1 base, 2 bases remained unmatched. CDR1 is MNHEY, CDR2 SMNVEV, per germline (reference sequence). The CDR3 consists of 14 residues. CDR3 protein: CASSSGGPQETQYF. In DNA form, the CDR3 reads TGTGCCAGCAGTTCAGGGGGCCCCCAAGAGACCCAGTACTTC.

This rearrangement joins TRBV4-2 to TRBJ1-2; 8 bases fit TRBD1. V lost 0 bases, J lost 5 bases, and 5 bases stayed unmatched. Per germline, CDR1 LGHNA and CDR2 YNFKEQ. The CDR3 has 15 residues. This CDR3 reads CASSQDYRGGYGYTF. The CDR3 nucleotides read TGTGCCAGCAGCCAAGATTACAGGGGGGGGTATGGCTACACCTTC.

The chain joins TRBV7-8 to TRBJ2-5; 9 nucleotides match TRBD1. The ends lost 2 bases at V and 5 bases at J; junction bases unmatched: 15. The germline gives CDR1 SGHVS, CDR2 FQNEAQ. This CDR3 spans 18 amino acids. The CDR3 region is CASSLRDRVSRDPETQYF. The CDR3 nucleotides are TGTGCCAGCAGCTTAAGGGACAGGGTGTCCCGGGACCCGGAGACCCAGTACTTC.

The V call is TRBV4-2, the J call TRBJ1-1; perhaps TRBD1 as D (6 bases). The CDR3 spans 15 residues. Trimming removed 1 base at V and 3 bases at J, with 12 bases between. CDR1 and CDR2 from the germline V gene are LGHNA and YNFKEQ. The DNA for the CDR3 is TGTGCCAGCAGCCAAGGTGCAGGGGATTACACTGAAGCTTTCTTT. It is translated as CASSQGAGDYTEAFF.

This sequence joins TRBV7-9 and TRBJ2-3, with TRBD1 matching over 7 bases. This CDR3 is 16 amino acids long. Germline CDR1 SEHNR, CDR2 FQNEAQ (reference sequence). J was trimmed by 2 bases and V by 3 bases; bases with no gene match: 8. The CDR3 coding sequence is TGTGCCAGCAGCTTCCGGGACAGAACATACACAGATACGCAGTATTTT. It specifies CASSFRDRTYTDTQYF.

This chain joins TRBV29-1 and TRBJ1-1; 7 nucleotides match TRBD1. V lost 6 bases and J lost 2; bases outside the gene matches: 15. CDR1 is SQVTM, CDR2 ANQGSEA, per germline. CDR3 length: 16 amino acids. The CDR3 spells CSVISPRTGFNTEAFF. CDR3 nucleotides: TGCAGCGTGATCAGCCCTAGGACAGGATTCAACACTGAAGCTTTCTTT.

This clone came up once. The V gene is TRBV28, the J gene TRBJ2-1, with 8 bases fitting TRBD2. V trimming: 5 bases; J trimming: 15 bases; junction bases outside the gene matches: 12. The CDR3 is 13 amino acids. Per germline, CDR1 MDHEN and CDR2 SYDVKM. For the CDR3, the DNA is TGTGCCAGCAGTCCGATACTAGCGGCCCCTAGGTTCTTC. Encoded protein: CASSPILAAPRFF.